These 5 T cell receptor beta chains came from one sample sequenced in a study of neurological immune-mediated disorders. TCRdb fed the 5' RACE reads into MiXCR, producing one record per CDR3 protein. The repertoire holds over 55,000 distinct CDR3 sequences, with under 2.5% as singletons. Sequencing used PBMCs. These receptors originate from a man aged 45-65 years with multiple sclerosis.

This clonotype was picked up many times. The genes are TRBV7-2 and TRBJ1-1; D might be TRBD1 (6 bases). The V end lost 2 bases, the J end lost 4 bases, and 14 bases lay between the germline ends. The CDR3 is 15 residues long. Germline-derived CDR1 and CDR2 are SGHTA and FQGNSA. The CDR3 bases are TGTGCCAGCAGCTTACCCGGGGGCAGGGGCACTGAAGCTTTCTTT. It yields the protein CASSLPGGRGTEAFF.

This clonotype occurred many times. The chain couples TRBV7-3 to TRBJ2-7; TRBD1 might be the D (6 bases). Germline assignment: CDR1 SGHTA and CDR2 FQGTGA. The V gene lost 6 bases and the J gene lost 2 bases, with 23 bases spanning the gap. The CDR3 totals 17 residues. CDR3 sequence reads: CASSPGTLFPETYEQYF. The CDR3 nucleotides read TGTGCCAGCAGTCCCGGGACACTCTTCCCGGAGACCTACGAGCAGTACTTC.

In this sample, this clonotype turned up many times. The CDR3 is CASSLGQGGQETQYF. The CDR3 coding sequence is TGTGCCAGCAGCTTAGGGCAGGGGGGACAAGAGACCCAGTACTTC. The rearrangement joins TRBV7-2 to TRBJ2-5, with D tentatively TRBD1 (7 bases). The germline V and J ends were trimmed by 1 base and 2 bases, with 11 bases remaining between them. The CDR3 totals 15 residues. Looked up from germline, CDR1 is SGHTA and CDR2 is FQGNSA.

This clonotype occurred a few times. The gene calls are TRBV7-8 and TRBJ2-2; 9 nucleotides match TRBD2. The CDR3 has 15 amino acids. Trimming removed 2 bases from V and 6 bases from J; junction bases left unmatched: 4. Germline values: CDR1 SGHVS, CDR2 FQNEAQ. The DNA for the CDR3 is TGTGCCAGCAGCTTATCAGCGGGGGGACCCGGGGAGCTGTTTTTT. It translates to CASSLSAGGPGELFF.

This clonotype appeared many times. V is TRBV7-2 and J is TRBJ1-5; a weak D match, TRBD1 (6 bases). CDR3 length: 13 amino acids. The germline V gene has CDR1 SGHTA and CDR2 FQGNSA. The ends were cut back, 6 bases at V and 4 bases at J, with 10 bases in the middle. CDR3 sequence reads: CASSIQGNQPQHF. CDR3 DNA: TGTGCCAGCAGTATACAGGGAAATCAGCCCCAGCATTTT.